The 32 T cell receptor beta chains listed next were all sequenced from one sample in a study of blood T cell repertoires in COVID-19. The method was immunoSEQ multiplex PCR; TCRdb's version includes in-frame clones alone and lacks a portion of them. The repertoire holds around 260,000 clones, with approximately 83% as singletons. Sequences were obtained from PBMCs or T cells enriched from blood (not recorded which). Receptor source: a woman aged 25-40 years who had recovered from COVID-19.

The sample holds one count of this clone. The rearrangement links TRBV4-1 to TRBJ1-2; 9 bases match TRBD1. V lost 0 bases, J lost 6 bases, and 2 bases stayed unmatched. From germline, CDR1 is MGHRA and CDR2 YSYEKL. The CDR3 extends over 14 amino acids. In DNA form, the CDR3 reads TGCGCCAGCAGCCAAGAGTACAGGGGGCATGGCTACACCTTC. Translation gives CASSQEYRGHGYTF.

The genes are TRBV3-1 (or the pseudogene TRBV3-2) and TRBJ1-6; possible D gene TRBD1, 5 bases. The germline V and J ends were trimmed by 4 bases and 9 bases, with 16 bases remaining between them. The CDR3 has 15 residues. Germline V gene sequence: CDR1 LGHDT, CDR2 YNNKEL (reference sequence). CDR3 sequence: CASSLWPERGSPLHF. The CDR3 nucleotides are TGTGCCAGCAGCCTATGGCCTGAAAGGGGTTCACCCCTCCACTTT.

The chain uses TRBV5-4 and TRBJ1-2; 9 bases line up with TRBD1. The CDR3 has 16 amino acids. V trimming: 4 bases; J trimming: 8 bases; junction bases outside the gene matches: 15. The germline CDR1 and CDR2 sequences are SGHNT and YYREEE (reference sequence). The CDR3 reads CASSPGLDRGVRGYTF. CDR3 DNA sequence: TGTGCCAGCAGCCCCGGTCTGGACAGGGGAGTTCGGGGCTACACCTTC.

This clone was counted between two and nine times. The V call is TRBV19, the J call TRBJ2-1; 16 bases align to TRBD2. The junction had 10 bases not matched to a gene; V was cut back by 5 bases and J by 9 bases. Germline loops: CDR1 LNHDA, CDR2 SQIVND (reference sequence). The CDR3 is 17 amino acids. The DNA of the CDR3 is TGTGCCAGTAGTTTCAACCCGGGACTAGCGGGAGGGCCTGAGCAGTTCTTC. Translation: CASSFNPGLAGGPEQFF.

The chain recombines TRBV27 with TRBJ2-7; 8 bases are shared with TRBD1. CDR1 and CDR2 (germline): MNHEY, SMNVEV (reference sequence). V shed 0 bases and J 3 bases; nucleotides not matched to a gene: 7. The CDR3 covers 16 residues. For the CDR3, the DNA is TGTGCCAGCAGTTTATCTGTGGGACAGGCCTACTACGAGCAGTACTTC. It yields the protein CASSLSVGQAYYEQYF.

J is TRBJ2-7 and V is TRBV6-5; 10 nucleotides line up with TRBD1. The junction had 8 bases not matched to a gene; V was cut back by 4 bases and J by 5 bases. Germline CDR1 is MNHEY and CDR2 is SVGAGI. CDR3 length: 15 residues. CDR3 DNA: TGTGCCAGCAGTTCCGGGACAGGGGCGATCGACGAGCAGTACTTC. Amino acid sequence: CASSSGTGAIDEQYF.

This clone was observed a handful of times. V and J are TRBV19 and TRBJ1-5; possibly TRBD1 for D (5 bases). This CDR3 has 15 amino acids. Trimming shortened V by 6 bases and J by 0 bases, and 12 bases separated the two germline ends. Germline CDR1 is LNHDA and CDR2 is SQIVND (reference sequence). CDR3: CASRLDRISNQPQHF. As DNA, the CDR3 is TGTGCCAGTAGACTTGACAGAATTAGCAATCAGCCCCAGCATTTT.

This rearrangement joins TRBV4-1 to TRBJ1-5; the match to TRBD1 covers 8 bases. V lost 1 base, J lost 4 bases, and 3 bases stayed unmatched. CDR1 is MGHRA and CDR2 is YSYEKL in the germline V gene. CDR3 size: 15 residues. In DNA form, the CDR3 reads TGCGCCAGCAGCCAAGCCGGGACAGGAAATCAGCCCCAGCATTTT. Translated: CASSQAGTGNQPQHF.

The V gene is TRBV9, the J gene TRBJ2-7; D is possibly TRBD2 (7 bases). This CDR3 has 15 amino acids. The V and J ends lost 4 bases and 2 bases respectively, with 16 bases between them. Germline lookup yields CDR1 SGDLS and CDR2 YYNGEE. In DNA, the CDR3 is TGTGCCAGCAGCCTAGGGGGGGACTCGACCTACGAGCAGTACTTC. As protein: CASSLGGDSTYEQYF.

This clone appeared a single time. V gene TRBV6-4 combines with J gene TRBJ1-5, with D possibly being TRBD1 (6 bases). This CDR3 spans 17 amino acids. Germline CDR1 reads MRHNA; CDR2 reads SNTAGT. V was shortened by 8 bases and J by 1 base, with 21 bases between the two germline ends. For the CDR3, the DNA is TGTGCCAGCTCCCCTAATTACAGGGTCGAAAGCAATCAGCCCCAGCATTTT. Its translation is CASSPNYRVESNQPQHF.

The V gene is TRBV12-3 or TRBV12-4, the J gene TRBJ2-1; D is possibly TRBD1 (6 bases). Deletions cut 7 bases from V and 7 bases from J, with 14 bases between. The CDR3 runs 13 residues. The CDR3 nucleotides are TGTGCCAGCATCACGGACAGCTTTAATGAGCAGTTCTTC. It translates to CASITDSFNEQFF.

This sequence joins TRBV5-1 and TRBJ2-7; D may be TRBD2 (5 bases). This CDR3 is built from 15 residues. Germline V gene lookup returns CDR1 SGHRS and CDR2 YFSETQ. V lost 4 bases to trimming and J lost 3 bases, with 17 bases between them. DNA for the CDR3: TGCGCCAGCAGCCGGGGAGTGGGAACAATCTACGAGCAGTACTTC. As protein: CASSRGVGTIYEQYF.

The chain carries TRBV5-1 and TRBJ1-4; 8 bases match TRBD1. CDR3 length: 13 residues. V shed 4 bases and J 8 bases; nucleotides not matched to a gene: 4. The germline gives CDR1 SGHRS, CDR2 YFSETQ. CDR3 in amino acids: CASSGDRLEKLFF. Written as DNA, the CDR3 is TGCGCCAGCAGCGGGGACAGGCTCGAAAAACTGTTTTTT.

The J gene is TRBJ2-7, the V gene TRBV10-3, with D perhaps TRBD2 (6 bases). Trimming shortened V by 4 bases and J by 3 bases, and 16 bases separated the two germline ends. This CDR3 has 15 amino acids. The germline CDR1 and CDR2 sequences are ENHRY and SYGVKD. The CDR3 bases are TGTGCCATCAGTGGGACCCGGGACTTCAACTACGAGCAGTACTTC. This translates into CAISGTRDFNYEQYF.

This clone was observed a single time. The chain carries TRBV24-1 and TRBJ2-5; 7 bases map to TRBD1. V dropped 5 bases and J dropped 2; count of bases not matched to a gene: 1. Germline loops: CDR1 KGHDR, CDR2 SFDVKD. The CDR3 spans 13 residues. CDR3 loop: CATSGTGQETQYF. The CDR3, as DNA: TGTGCCACCAGTGGGACAGGACAAGAGACCCAGTACTTC.

The rearrangement links TRBV11-2 to TRBJ1-5; 8 nucleotides align to TRBD1. V trimming: 1 base; J trimming: 7 bases; junction bases outside the gene matches: 9. CDR3 length: 16 amino acids. Germline V gene sequence: CDR1 SGHAT, CDR2 FQNNGV. In nucleotides, the CDR3 is TGTGCCAGCAGCTTAGTCGGGCAGGGGGCAGGGCAGCCCCAGCATTTT. It codes for CASSLVGQGAGQPQHF.

V and J are TRBV19 and TRBJ1-5, with unresolved D. The CDR3 runs 15 residues. V shed 9 bases and J shed 3 bases, with 18 bases lying between them. The V gene's germline CDR1 is LNHDA and CDR2 SQIVND (reference sequence). CDR3 residues: CASLLKGGHNQPQHF. The CDR3 DNA reads TGTGCCAGCCTGCTTAAAGGAGGGCACAATCAGCCCCAGCATTTT. Complete variable domain (other parts from reference TRBV19 and TRBJ1-5): DGGITQSPKYLFRKEGQNVTLSCEQNLNHDAMYWYRQDPGQGLRLIYYSQIVNDFQKGDIAEGYSVSREKKESFPLTVTSAQKNPTAFYLCASLLKGGHNQPQHFGDGTRLSIL.

V gene TRBV2 combines with J gene TRBJ1-6; maybe TRBD1 (5 bases). CDR3 length: 14 residues. Trimming pared 6 bases from V and 7 bases from J, leaving 13 bases between. Germline V gene lookup returns CDR1 SNHLY and CDR2 FYNNEI. The CDR3 DNA sequence: TGTGCCAGCAGGGTAGACAGTCCCAATTCACCCCTCCACTTT. This sequence encodes CASRVDSPNSPLHF. Looking up the rest from reference TRBV2 and TRBJ1-6 gives the full variable domain: EPEVTQTPSHQVTQMGQEVILRCVPISNHLYFYWYRQILGQKVEFLVSFYNNEISEKSEIFDDQFSVERPDGSNFTLKIRSTKLEDSAMYFCASRVDSPNSPLHFGNGTRLTVT.

V and J are TRBV10-2 and TRBJ2-3, with D possibly being TRBD2 (6 bases). The V end was cut by 10 bases, the J end by 0 bases, with 20 bases between. The CDR3 contains 16 residues. The germline V gene has CDR1 WSHSY and CDR2 SAAADI. As DNA, the CDR3 is TGCGCCACCCGATCTGGGGCGGGGCTTAGCACAGATACGCAGTATTTT. This sequence encodes CATRSGAGLSTDTQYF.

CDR3 in amino acids: CATSDTGLIYEQYF. The CDR3 DNA reads TGTGCCACCAGTGACACCGGACTAATCTACGAGCAGTACTTC. The chain joins TRBV24-1 to TRBJ2-7, with a weak D call TRBD2 (6 bases). Looked up from germline, CDR1 is KGHDR and CDR2 is SFDVKD. The CDR3 has 14 residues. Deletions cut 4 bases from V and 3 bases from J, with 12 bases between.

This chain connects TRBV3-1 (or the pseudogene TRBV3-2) to TRBJ2-5; TRBD1 is a possible D gene (5 bases). Trimming removed 6 bases from V and 0 bases from J, with 14 bases in between. This CDR3 has 15 amino acids. Germline V gene sequence: CDR1 LGHDT, CDR2 YNNKEL (reference sequence). CDR3 region: CASRPRNRYQETQYF. For the CDR3, the DNA is TGTGCCAGCAGACCACGAAACAGGTACCAAGAGACCCAGTACTTC.

This rearrangement joins TRBV27 to TRBJ1-5; D remains unclear. V lost 4 bases, J lost 9 bases, and 10 bases lay in between. CDR1 MNHEY and CDR2 SMNVEV come from the germline V gene (reference sequence). This CDR3 is 12 amino acids long. The CDR3 region has the DNA TGTGCCAGCAGTTATACCTCGGGGCCCCAGCATTTT. As protein: CASSYTSGPQHF.

The chain couples TRBV18 to TRBJ2-7, with 8 positions matching TRBD1. The CDR3 totals 13 residues. After removal of 1 base from V and 7 bases from J, the junction contained 3 bases not matched to a gene. Germline CDR1 reads KGHSH; CDR2 reads LQKENI. The CDR3 here is CASSPRTGQEQYF. In DNA, the CDR3 is TGTGCCAGCTCACCACGGACAGGGCAAGAGCAGTACTTC.

The chain joins TRBV29-1 to TRBJ1-2, with a weak D call TRBD1 (6 bases). The germline gives CDR1 SQVTM, CDR2 ANQGSEA. V lost 6 bases, J lost 2 bases, and 10 bases lay in between. This CDR3 comprises 12 residues. The chain's CDR3 is CSVLQGNYGYTF. CDR3 DNA: TGCAGCGTGCTACAGGGAAACTATGGCTACACCTTC.

DNA for the CDR3: TGTGCCAGCAGCTTCGACAGCTACGAGCAGTACTTC. Amino acids: CASSFDSYEQYF. The chain carries TRBV5-6 and TRBJ2-7, with a weak D call TRBD1 (5 bases). Germline V CDR1 and CDR2: SGHDT, YYEEEE. The length of the CDR3 is 12 residues. Between the trimmed V and J ends, which lost 2 bases and 3 bases, there was a span of 6 bases.

The chain is built from TRBV7-2 and TRBJ1-2; perhaps TRBD1 as D (5 bases). This CDR3 contains 16 residues. V gave up 3 bases and J gave up 5 bases, with 19 bases separating them. Germline CDR1 SGHTA, CDR2 FQGNSA. The CDR3 nucleotides read TGTGCCAGCAGCTTGGGAGGGGTCAGGGTCAATTATGGCTACACCTTC. This gives the protein CASSLGGVRVNYGYTF.

V is TRBV13 and J is TRBJ2-2; 12 bases line up with TRBD2. From germline, CDR1 is PRHDT and CDR2 FYEKMQ (reference sequence). V gave up 3 bases and J gave up 4 bases; unmatched junction bases: 6. CDR3 size: 17 residues. CDR3 in DNA: TGTGCCAGCAGCTTCCCCCTAGCGGGGGGGAGCACCGGGGAGCTGTTTTTT. Its protein is CASSFPLAGGSTGELFF. Looking up the rest from reference TRBV13 and TRBJ2-2 gives the full variable domain: AAGVIQSPRHLIKEKRETATLKCYPIPRHDTVYWYQQGPGQDPQFLISFYEKMQSDKGSIPDRFSAQQFSDYHSELNMSSLELGDSALYFCASSFPLAGGSTGELFFGEGSRLTVL.

This chain joins TRBV6-1 and TRBJ1-2; D may be TRBD1 (6 bases). V was pared by 0 bases and J by 4 bases, with 12 bases between. The germline V gene encodes CDR1 MNHNS and CDR2 SASEGT. The CDR3 runs to 15 residues. CDR3: CASSEAQRTVYGYTF. Written as DNA, the CDR3 is TGTGCCAGCAGTGAAGCCCAACGGACAGTCTATGGCTACACCTTC.

The V and J genes are TRBV11-2 and TRBJ1-3, with D uncertain. Germline assignment: CDR1 SGHAT and CDR2 FQNNGV. The CDR3 spans 15 residues. V dropped 0 bases and J dropped 6 bases, with 12 bases sitting between them. The CDR3 DNA reads as TGTGCCAGCAGCTTAGAAGTCCACCGACTAAACACCATATATTTT. This translates into CASSLEVHRLNTIYF.

This chain connects TRBV7-9 to TRBJ2-2; possibly TRBD2 for D (6 bases). The CDR3 runs to 16 residues. The V end was cut by 7 bases, the J end by 2 bases, with 17 bases between. Germline V gene sequence: CDR1 SEHNR, CDR2 FQNEAQ (reference sequence). CDR3 region: CASIRDFHINTGELFF. The DNA for the CDR3 is TGTGCCAGCATAAGGGACTTCCACATAAACACCGGGGAGCTGTTTTTT. Full variable domain (outside the CDR3, taken from reference TRBV7-9 and TRBJ2-2): DTGVSQNPRHKITKRGQNVTFRCDPISEHNRLYWYRQTLGQGPEFLTYFQNEAQLEKSRLLSDRFSAERPKGSFSTLEIQRTEQGDSAMYLCASIRDFHINTGELFFGEGSRLTVL.

The rearrangement uses TRBV5-1 and TRBJ2-1; possible D gene TRBD2, 6 bases. The germline V gene encodes CDR1 SGHRS and CDR2 YFSETQ. Deletions cut 4 bases from V and 4 bases from J, with 18 bases between. CDR3 length: 16 amino acids. In DNA form, the CDR3 reads TGCGCCAGCAGCCCCGGGCTAGCGACCCCTTACAATGAGCAGTTCTTC. It specifies CASSPGLATPYNEQFF.

V is TRBV29-1 and J is TRBJ2-3, with D unresolved. Between the trimmed V and J ends, which lost 1 base and 2 bases, there was a span of 10 bases. Germline loops: CDR1 SQVTM, CDR2 ANQGSEA. The length of the CDR3 is 14 residues. CDR3 in amino acids: CSVEGGLNTDTQYF. In DNA, the CDR3 is TGCAGCGTTGAAGGTGGGCTAAACACAGATACGCAGTATTTT.